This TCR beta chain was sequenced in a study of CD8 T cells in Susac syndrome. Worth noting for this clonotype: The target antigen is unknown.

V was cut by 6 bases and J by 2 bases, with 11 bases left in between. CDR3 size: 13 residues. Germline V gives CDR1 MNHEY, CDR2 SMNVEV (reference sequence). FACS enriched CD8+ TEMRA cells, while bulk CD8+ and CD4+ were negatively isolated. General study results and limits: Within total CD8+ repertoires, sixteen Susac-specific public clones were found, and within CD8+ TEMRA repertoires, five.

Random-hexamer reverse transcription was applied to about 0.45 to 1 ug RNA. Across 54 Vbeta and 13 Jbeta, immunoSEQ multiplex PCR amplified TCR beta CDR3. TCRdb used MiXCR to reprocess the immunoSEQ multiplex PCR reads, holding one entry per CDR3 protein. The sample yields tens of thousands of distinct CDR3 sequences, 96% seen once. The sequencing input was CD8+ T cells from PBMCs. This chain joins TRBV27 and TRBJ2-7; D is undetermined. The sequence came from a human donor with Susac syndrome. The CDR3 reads CASSLGQPYEQYF. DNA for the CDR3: TGTGCCAGCAGCCTCGGTCAGCCCTACGAGCAGTACTTC.